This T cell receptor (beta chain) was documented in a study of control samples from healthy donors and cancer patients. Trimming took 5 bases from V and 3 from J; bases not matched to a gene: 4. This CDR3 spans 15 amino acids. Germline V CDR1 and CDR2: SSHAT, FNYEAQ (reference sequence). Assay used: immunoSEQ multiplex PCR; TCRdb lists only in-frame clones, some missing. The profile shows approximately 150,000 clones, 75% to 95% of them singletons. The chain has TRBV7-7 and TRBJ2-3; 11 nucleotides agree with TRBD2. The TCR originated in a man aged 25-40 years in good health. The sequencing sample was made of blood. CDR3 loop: CASSVSGGGTDTQYF. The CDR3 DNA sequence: TGTGCCAGCAGCGTTAGCGGGGGGGGGACAGATACGCAGTATTTT.